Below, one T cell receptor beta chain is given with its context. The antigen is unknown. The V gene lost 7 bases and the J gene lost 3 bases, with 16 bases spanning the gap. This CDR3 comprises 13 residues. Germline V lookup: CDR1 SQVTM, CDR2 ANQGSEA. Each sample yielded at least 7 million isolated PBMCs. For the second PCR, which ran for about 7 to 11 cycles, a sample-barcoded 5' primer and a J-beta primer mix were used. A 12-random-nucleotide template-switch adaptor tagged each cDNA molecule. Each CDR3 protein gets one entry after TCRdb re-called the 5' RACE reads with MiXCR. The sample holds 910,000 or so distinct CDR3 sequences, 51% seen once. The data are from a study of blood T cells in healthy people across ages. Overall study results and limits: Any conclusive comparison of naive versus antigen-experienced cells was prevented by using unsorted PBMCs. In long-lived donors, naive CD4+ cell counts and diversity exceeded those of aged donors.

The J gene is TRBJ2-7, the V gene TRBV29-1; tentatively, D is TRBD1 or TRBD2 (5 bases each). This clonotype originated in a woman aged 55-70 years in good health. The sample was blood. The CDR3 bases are TGCAGCGCCCGCAGGGCAGGGAGCTACGAGCAGTACTTC. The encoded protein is CSARRAGSYEQYF.